Here is one T cell receptor beta chain with its context. The antigen remains unidentified. The sample comes from a study of siplizumab effects on memory and regulatory T cells. The germline V gene encodes CDR1 SEHNR and CDR2 FQNEAQ (reference sequence). V lost 7 bases and J 1 base, leaving 13 bases between the germline ends. The CDR3 runs 14 residues. Study observations and caveats: The diversity of naive T cells seemed greater than that of memory cells, and their alloresponse contribution seemed major. Most alloreactive clones went unmapped to unstimulated subsets; only a minor fraction mapped. On average, nearly 70% of mappable alloreactive CD4+ clones were Treg-derived under siplizumab, against about 25% in controls.

Here immunoSEQ multiplex PCR was the method, and the copy in TCRdb shows in-frame clones only, minus some. The sample carries around 110,000 clones, 94% recorded once. Specimen: non-Treg CD4+ T cells sorted from blood. The sequence derives from a human donor in good health. The chain recombines TRBV7-9 with TRBJ1-2, with unresolved D. The CDR3 DNA sequence: TGTGCCAGCATCAAGAGTGAGAATAACTATGGCTACACCTTC. It codes for CASIKSENNYGYTF. The full variable domain, rest sourced from reference TRBV7-9 and TRBJ1-2, is DTGVSQNPRHKITKRGQNVTFRCDPISEHNRLYWYRQTLGQGPEFLTYFQNEAQLEKSRLLSDRFSAERPKGSFSTLEIQRTEQGDSAMYLCASIKSENNYGYTFGSGTRLTVV.